This T cell receptor beta chain stems from a study of T cells expressing NK-cell markers. Overall study context: HCMV seropositivity characterized most of the eight sequenced donors, and seronegativity one.

CDR3 length: 16 residues. TCRdb reprocessed the 5' RACE reads, with one entry per CDR3 protein and no DNA. The sample's table shows a few hundred thousand distinct CDR3 sequences. This chain uses TRBV12-3 or TRBV12-4 with TRBJ2-1; TCRdb picks TRBD2, but there is no DNA to check that call. The sequence was obtained from a man aged 18-30 years in good health. Sequenced sample: blood T cells: a sorted CD56 or NKG2C T cell subset, CD4+ or CD8+ T cells, or bulk PBMC T cells (not recorded which). The CDR3 here is CASTRQREPSYNEQFF.